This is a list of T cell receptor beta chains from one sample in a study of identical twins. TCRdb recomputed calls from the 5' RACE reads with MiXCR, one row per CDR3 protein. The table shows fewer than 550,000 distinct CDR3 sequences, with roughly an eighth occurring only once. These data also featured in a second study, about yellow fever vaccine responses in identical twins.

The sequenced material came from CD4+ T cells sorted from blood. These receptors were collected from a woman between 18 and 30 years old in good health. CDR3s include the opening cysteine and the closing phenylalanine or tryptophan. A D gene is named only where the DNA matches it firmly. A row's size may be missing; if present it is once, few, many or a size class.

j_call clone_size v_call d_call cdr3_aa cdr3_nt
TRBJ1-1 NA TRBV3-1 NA CASTRQTNTEAFF TGTGCCAGCACCCGACAGACGAACACTGAAGCTTTCTTT
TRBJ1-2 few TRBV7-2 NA CASSLVGRDYGYTF TGTGCCAGCAGCTTAGTTGGCAGAGACTATGGCTACACCTTC
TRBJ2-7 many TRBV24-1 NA CATSHSRGAYEQYF TGTGCCACCAGTCATTCGCGGGGCGCCTACGAGCAGTACTTC
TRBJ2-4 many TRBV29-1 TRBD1 CSSKTGGAENIQYF TGCAGCTCGAAGACAGGGGGCGCCGAAAACATTCAGTACTTC
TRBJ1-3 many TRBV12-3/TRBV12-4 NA CASRLQQVSGNTIYF TGTGCCAGCAGACTACAACAGGTCTCTGGAAACACCATATATTTT
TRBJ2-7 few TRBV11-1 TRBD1 CASSTDRSLDKQYF TGTGCCAGCAGCACGGACAGGTCGCTGGACAAGCAGTACTTC
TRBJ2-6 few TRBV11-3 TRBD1 CASSEGTGLTGANVLTF TGTGCCAGCAGCGAGGGGACAGGGCTAACTGGGGCCAACGTCCTGACTTTC
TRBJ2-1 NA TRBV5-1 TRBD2 CASSYVAGRDNEQFF TGCGCCAGCAGCTACGTAGCGGGACGGGACAATGAGCAGTTCTTC
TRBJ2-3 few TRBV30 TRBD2 CAWSAWIGTSSADTQYF TGTGCCTGGAGCGCCTGGATAGGGACTAGTTCAGCCGATACGCAGTATTTT
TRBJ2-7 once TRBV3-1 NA CASSPLDGRPGIYEQYF TGTGCCAGCAGCCCACTGGATGGTCGTCCGGGGATCTACGAGCAGTACTTC
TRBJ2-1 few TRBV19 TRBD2 CASSIWAGGADEQFF TGTGCCAGTAGTATTTGGGCGGGGGGTGCGGATGAGCAGTTCTTC
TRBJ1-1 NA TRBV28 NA CASSNLRANTEAFF TGTGCCAGCAGTAACCTCAGGGCTAACACTGAAGCTTTCTTT
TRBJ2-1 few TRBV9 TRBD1 CASSGDRLGTGANNEQFF TGTGCCAGCAGCGGCGACAGGCTGGGGACAGGGGCAAACAATGAGCAGTTCTTC
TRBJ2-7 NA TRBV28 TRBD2 CASSRSGIVHEQYF TGTGCCAGCAGCCGAAGCGGGATCGTCCACGAGCAGTACTTC
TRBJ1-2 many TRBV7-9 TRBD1 CASSIDRAGYTF TGTGCCAGCAGCATAGACAGGGCCGGCTACACCTTC
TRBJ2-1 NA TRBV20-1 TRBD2 CSARILTGEREGSYNEQFF TGCAGTGCTAGGATCCTGACCGGGGAGCGGGAGGGCTCCTACAATGAGCAGTTCTTC
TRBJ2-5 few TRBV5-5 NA CASLRDAYQETQYF TGTGCCAGCCTCCGGGACGCCTACCAAGAGACCCAGTACTTC
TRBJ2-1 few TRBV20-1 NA CSATIDARSYNEQFF TGCAGTGCTACCATAGACGCACGTTCCTACAATGAGCAGTTCTTC
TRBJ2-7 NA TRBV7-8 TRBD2 CASSFSGSSYKQYF TGTGCCAGCAGCTTCAGCGGGAGCTCCTACAAGCAGTACTTC
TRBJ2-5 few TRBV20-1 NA CSARERNQETQYF TGCAGTGCTAGAGAGCGGAACCAAGAGACCCAGTACTTC
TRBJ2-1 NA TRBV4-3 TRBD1 CASSQEGHITGAIYNEQFF TGCGCCAGCAGCCAAGAGGGACATATAACAGGGGCCATCTACAATGAGCAGTTCTTC
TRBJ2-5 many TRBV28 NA CASRNQETQYF TGTGCCAGCAGGAACCAAGAGACCCAGTACTTC
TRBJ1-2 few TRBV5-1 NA CASKDTVTNYGYTF TGCGCCAGCAAGGACACAGTTACTAACTATGGCTACACCTTC
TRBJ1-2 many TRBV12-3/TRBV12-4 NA CASSLRHLYTF TGTGCCAGCAGTTTACGACATCTCTACACCTTC
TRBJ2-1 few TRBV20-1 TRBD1 CSARPTPQTGGGQNEQFF TGCAGTGCTAGACCAACACCACAGACAGGGGGCGGCCAAAATGAGCAGTTCTTC
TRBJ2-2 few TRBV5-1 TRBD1 CASSLAGGLNRGVNTGELFF TGCGCCAGCAGCTTGGCAGGTGGACTTAACAGGGGCGTCAACACCGGGGAGCTGTTTTTT
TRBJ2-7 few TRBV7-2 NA CATQPTRTVYEQYF TGTGCCACCCAGCCTACCCGGACAGTCTACGAGCAGTACTTC
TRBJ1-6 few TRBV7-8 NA CASSDNSPLHF TGTGCCAGCAGCGATAATTCACCCCTCCACTTT
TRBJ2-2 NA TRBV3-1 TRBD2 CASSQRGGHTGELFF TGTGCCAGCAGCCAAAGGGGAGGGCACACCGGGGAGCTGTTTTTT
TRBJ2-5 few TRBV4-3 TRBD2 CASSQAGGRKETQYF TGCGCCAGCAGCCAAGCTGGCGGGAGGAAGGAGACCCAGTACTTC
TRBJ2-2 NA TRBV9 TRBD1 CASSITGQGPTNTGELFF TGTGCCAGCAGCATCACGGGACAGGGGCCAACGAACACCGGGGAGCTGTTTTTT
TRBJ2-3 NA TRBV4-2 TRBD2 CASSRGTSDTDTQYF TGTGCCAGCAGCCGAGGGACTAGCGACACAGATACGCAGTATTTT
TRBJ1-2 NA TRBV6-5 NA CASSLGNGGAYGYTF TGTGCCAGCAGTTTGGGGAATGGGGGAGCCTATGGCTACACCTTC
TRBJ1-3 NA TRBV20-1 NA CSAPAFGNTIYF TGCAGTGCTCCGGCGTTCGGAAACACCATATATTTT
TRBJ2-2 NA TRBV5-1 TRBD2 CASSLLAGSIGELFF TGCGCCAGCAGCTTGCTAGCGGGGAGTATCGGGGAGCTGTTTTTT
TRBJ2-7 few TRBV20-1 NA CSASGRGYEQYF TGCAGTGCTAGCGGAAGGGGCTACGAGCAGTACTTC
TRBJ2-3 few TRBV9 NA CASSGLRDTQYF TGTGCCAGCAGCGGACTACGAGATACGCAGTATTTT
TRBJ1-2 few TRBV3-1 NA CASSQVGYGQGYTF TGTGCCAGCAGCCAAGTGGGGTACGGACAAGGCTACACCTTC
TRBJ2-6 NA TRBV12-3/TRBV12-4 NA CASSLGRVFGSGANVLTF TGTGCCAGCAGTTTAGGGCGGGTTTTTGGATCTGGGGCCAACGTCCTGACTTTC
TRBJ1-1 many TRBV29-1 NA CSVVRGSDTEAFF TGCAGCGTTGTCAGGGGTTCGGACACTGAAGCTTTCTTT
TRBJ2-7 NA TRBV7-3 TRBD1 CASSLQGQGARQYF TGTGCCAGCAGCTTACAGGGACAGGGGGCTCGACAGTACTTC
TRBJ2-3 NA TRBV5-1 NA CASSFSNPGRAQYF TGCGCCAGCAGCTTTTCGAACCCGGGCAGGGCGCAGTATTTT
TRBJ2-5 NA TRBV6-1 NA CASSRGGRPETQYF TGTGCCAGCAGCAGGGGGGGCCGGCCAGAGACCCAGTACTTC
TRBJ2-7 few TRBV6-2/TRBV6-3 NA CAVRETYEQYF TGTGCCGTCCGGGAAACCTACGAGCAGTACTTC
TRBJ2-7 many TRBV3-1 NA CASSQVLARDLDF TGTGCCAGCAGCCAAGTCTTGGCGCGTGACTTAGACTTC
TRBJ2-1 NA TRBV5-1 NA CASSSNFSPGPPFF TGCGCCAGCAGCTCTAACTTTTCACCGGGACCCCCGTTCTTC
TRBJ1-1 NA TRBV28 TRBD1 CASRGTGRFEAFF TGTGCCAGCAGAGGGACAGGGAGGTTTGAAGCTTTCTTT
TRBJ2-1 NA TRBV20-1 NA CSARPRTRMTYNEQFF TGCAGTGCCCGCCCCCGGACGAGGATGACCTACAATGAGCAGTTCTTC
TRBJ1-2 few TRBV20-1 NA CSARDVNRADYGYTF TGCAGTGCTAGAGACGTTAACAGGGCTGACTATGGCTACACCTTC
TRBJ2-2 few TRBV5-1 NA CASSLSAENTGELFF TGCGCCAGCAGCTTGTCGGCGGAAAACACCGGGGAGCTGTTTTTT
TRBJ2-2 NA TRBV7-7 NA CASSLGVVTGELFF TGTGCTAGCAGCTTAGGGGTGGTCACCGGGGAGCTGTTTTTT
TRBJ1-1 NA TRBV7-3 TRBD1 CASRPTGQENTEAFF TGTGCCAGCAGGCCGACCGGACAGGAGAACACTGAAGCTTTCTTT
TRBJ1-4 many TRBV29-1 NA CSVWGAGNEKLFF TGCAGCGTTTGGGGTGCGGGGAATGAAAAACTGTTTTTT
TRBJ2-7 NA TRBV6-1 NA CASSMEGNQYEQYF TGTGCCAGCAGTATGGAGGGGAATCAATACGAGCAGTACTTC